The clone carrying this T cell receptor (beta chain) appeared a few times. Its antigen is not known. The sample is drawn from a study of T-cell reconstitution after alpha-beta-depleted transplantation in children. In germline, CDR1 is SGHVS, CDR2 FQNEAQ. CDR3 size: 13 residues. The trim removed 4 bases at V and 8 bases at J, leaving 4 bases unmatched. Unique molecular identifiers were used to barcode this TCRbeta library. A single record per CDR3 protein comes from TCRdb applying MiXCR to the PCR reads. This table has fewer than 350,000 distinct CDR3 sequences, under 14% appearing once. Overall study results and limits: From surviving recipient T cells and thymic progenitors came the high day-60 TCRbeta diversity observed in some patients. Diversity and T-cell counts at one year after transplant derived mostly from new T cells. Alpha-beta T cells about two months after transplant reportedly derived from several hundred expanded graft clones.

Sequencing was performed on peripheral blood, taken 180 days after TCRalphabeta/CD19-depleted stem cell transplant. This sequence was found in a male patient aged 2 to 10 who had a stem cell transplant for chronic granulomatous disease, so the T cells may come from the graft donor. This sequence joins TRBV7-8 and TRBJ1-2; 10 bases agree with TRBD1. CDR3 in amino acids: CASSWDRGEGYTF. The CDR3 coding sequence is TGTGCCAGCAGCTGGGACAGGGGAGAAGGCTACACCTTC.